The 18 T cell receptor beta chains below come from one sample, sequenced in a study of cytomegalovirus exposure and HLA in healthy donors. The primer mix had 60 Vbeta and 13 Jbeta primers. This table comes from immunoSEQ multiplex PCR, and its TCRdb copy is limited to in-frame clones, with some not included. The top ten clones hold 2% to 3% of a sample with fewer than 350,000 clones, over 85% of them seen once. What was sequenced was PBMCs. The source is a woman aged 18-30 years in good health and CMV-seronegative.

The chain recombines TRBV2 with TRBJ2-1; no clear D gene. The CDR3 sequence is 15 residues long. V lost 1 base and J lost 7, with 14 bases in between. Germline lookup yields CDR1 SNHLY and CDR2 FYNNEI. CDR3 residues: CASSEGQVLWNEQFF. Here the CDR3 DNA reads TGTGCCAGCAGTGAAGGGCAGGTCCTCTGGAATGAGCAGTTCTTC.

This clone was counted a single time. This chain joins TRBV5-1 and TRBJ2-1, with D maybe TRBD1 (6 bases). Germline CDR1 is SGHRS and CDR2 is YFSETQ. The CDR3 is 13 residues long. V shed 9 bases and J shed 7 bases, with 17 bases lying between them. CDR3 DNA sequence: TGCGCCACCGGACAGTTTGCAGGGAATGAGCAGTTCTTC. As protein: CATGQFAGNEQFF.

The gene calls are TRBV2 and TRBJ1-4; tentative D call: TRBD1 (6 bases). The CDR3 spans 17 residues. Germline CDR1 and CDR2: SNHLY and FYNNEI. Between the trimmed V and J ends, which lost 4 bases and 0 bases, there was a span of 15 bases. This chain's CDR3 is CASSAFRDTSTNEKLFF. CDR3 in DNA: TGTGCCAGCAGTGCCTTCCGGGACACATCAACTAATGAAAAACTGTTTTTT.

The J gene is TRBJ1-1, the V gene TRBV29-1; D not certain. The CDR3 has 14 amino acids. V gave up 7 bases and J gave up 0 bases, with 15 bases separating them. Germline values: CDR1 SQVTM, CDR2 ANQGSEA. The CDR3 DNA reads as TGCAGCGCTGGGCTATTTACTCTGAACACTGAAGCTTTCTTT. It translates to CSAGLFTLNTEAFF. The full variable domain, rest sourced from reference TRBV29-1 and TRBJ1-1, is SAVISQKPSRDICQRGTSLTIQCQVDSQVTMMFWYRQQPGQSLTLIATANQGSEATYESGFVIDKFPISRPNLTFSTLTVSNMSPEDSSIYLCSAGLFTLNTEAFFGQGTRLTVV.

This clone was observed a few times. The chain employs TRBV5-4 and TRBJ1-1, with 7 bases aligning to TRBD1. Germline V CDR1 and CDR2: SGHNT, YYREEE (reference sequence). The CDR3 extends over 12 amino acids. J gave up 8 bases and V 2 bases, and 3 bases lay outside the gene matches. For the CDR3, the DNA is TGTGCCAGCAGCTTTACAGGGGAGGAAGCTTTCTTT. Its translation is CASSFTGEEAFF.

The rearrangement uses TRBV7-8 and TRBJ1-1, with D possibly matching TRBD1 (6 bases). Trimming took off 0 bases at V and 5 bases at J, with 10 bases between the two ends. CDR3 length equals 14 residues. Germline values: CDR1 SGHVS, CDR2 FQNEAQ. Here the CDR3 reads CASSLATGGTEAFF. The CDR3 DNA is TGTGCCAGCAGCTTAGCGACAGGAGGAACTGAAGCTTTCTTT.

In regard to this clone: Germline is not matched at one junction end, which may reflect a read error. The identical CDR3 is also encoded by other nucleotide sequences in the sample. This sequence joins TRBV30 and TRBJ1-6; TRBD1 agrees at 10 bases. Germline V gene lookup returns CDR1 GTSNPN and CDR2 SVGIG (reference sequence). This CDR3 is built from 15 residues. Here the CDR3 reads CAWTDRGRGDSPLHF. The DNA of the CDR3 is TGTGCCTGGACCGACAGGGGGCGCGGAGATTCCCCCCTCCACTTT.

The CDR3 region has the DNA TGTGCCAGCAGCCACTTCGACAGGGACGCCAAAGGGAACTATGGCTACACCTTC. It encodes CASSHFDRDAKGNYGYTF. The chain has TRBV14 and TRBJ1-2, with 7 positions matching TRBD1. V gave up 3 bases and J gave up 2 bases; unmatched junction bases: 15. CDR1 SGHDN and CDR2 FVKESK come from the germline V gene. The CDR3 has 18 amino acids.

The J gene is TRBJ2-2, the V gene TRBV19, with D unresolved. V lost 0 bases, J lost 5 bases, and 7 bases lay in between. CDR3 size: 14 residues. Germline CDR1 LNHDA, CDR2 SQIVND (reference sequence). The CDR3 region is CASSIDRTTGELFF. The CDR3 nucleotides are TGTGCCAGTAGTATAGACAGAACGACCGGGGAGCTGTTTTTT.

The gene calls are TRBV10-3 and TRBJ2-5; D is possibly TRBD2 (7 bases). CDR3 length: 14 amino acids. The germline CDR1 and CDR2 sequences are ENHRY and SYGVKD. V shed 10 bases and J shed 5 bases, with 20 bases lying between them. The CDR3 reads CATAGAAGLETQYF. CDR3 nucleotide sequence: TGTGCCACCGCAGGGGCAGCGGGGTTGGAGACCCAGTACTTC.

This chain joins TRBV5-1 and TRBJ2-5; maybe TRBD2 (6 bases). The CDR3 spans 16 residues. Trimming removed 0 bases at V and 2 bases at J, with 14 bases between. Per germline, CDR1 SGHRS and CDR2 YFSETQ. CDR3 bases: TGCGCCAGCAGCTTGGCGGTGGGGGGACGGCAAGAGACCCAGTACTTC. It translates to CASSLAVGGRQETQYF.

The CDR3 DNA follows: TGCGCCAGCAGCCGAGATTACTCTGGAAACACCATATATTTT. It yields the protein CASSRDYSGNTIYF. V and J are TRBV4-1 and TRBJ1-3, with D uncertain. Germline V CDR1 and CDR2: MGHRA, YSYEKL. The CDR3 is made up of 14 amino acids. Between the trimmed V and J ends, which lost 4 bases and 0 bases, there was a span of 7 bases.

The gene calls are TRBV27 and TRBJ2-5; 9 bases match TRBD1. The J call may be faulty, since TRBJ2-7 better matches the DNA end. Germline loops: CDR1 MNHEY, CDR2 SMNVEV (reference sequence). The CDR3 is 14 residues long. CDR3 loop: CASRAGTGIYEQYF. The DNA for the CDR3 is TGTGCCAGCAGAGCCGGGACAGGGATCTACGAGCAGTACTTC.

The chain combines TRBV11-2 with TRBJ1-1; 7 bases agree with TRBD1. With 6 bases clipped from V and 7 bases from J, the junction kept 11 bases outside the gene matches. The CDR3 covers 14 residues. Germline V gene lookup returns CDR1 SGHAT and CDR2 FQNNGV. DNA for the CDR3: TGTGCCAGCAGAGCCATCCGGGACAGACTTGAAGCTTTCTTT. As protein: CASRAIRDRLEAFF. Combining the CDR3 with reference TRBV11-2 and TRBJ1-1 gives the whole variable domain EAGVAQSPRYKIIEKRQSVAFWCNPISGHATLYWYQQILGQGPKLLIQFQNNGVVDDSQLPKDRFSAERLKGVDSTLKIQPAKLEDSAVYLCASRAIRDRLEAFFGQGTRLTVV.

Comments on this clone: Germline and junction disagree at one end, which may indicate a read error. The same CDR3 also results from other DNA sequences found in this sample. The chain joins TRBV28 to TRBJ1-6, with TRBD1 identical over 11 bases. The CDR3 loop spans 16 amino acids. From germline, CDR1 is MDHEN and CDR2 SYDVKM. CDR3 amino acids: CASRAGTGGYNSPLHF. In DNA form, the CDR3 reads TGTGCCAGCAGGGCCGGGACAGGGGGTTATAATTCCCCCCTCCACTTT.

V is TRBV29-1 and J is TRBJ2-2; maybe TRBD1 (6 bases). The V end lost 5 bases, the J end lost 3 bases, and 25 bases lay between the germline ends. CDR3 length: 18 residues. Germline CDR1 and CDR2: SQVTM and ANQGSEA. CDR3 sequence: CSVPLRTGLSGHTGELFF. In DNA, the CDR3 is TGCAGCGTTCCACTCCGTACAGGGCTTTCGGGACACACCGGGGAGCTGTTTTTT.

J is TRBJ1-4 and V is TRBV2, with D possibly TRBD1 on 5 matching bases. The CDR3 runs 14 residues. V was cut by 7 bases and J by 8 bases, with 17 bases left in between. In germline, CDR1 is SNHLY, CDR2 FYNNEI. CDR3: CASTFTDGGEKLFF. CDR3 DNA: TGTGCCAGCACCTTTACAGACGGGGGAGAAAAACTGTTTTTT.

V is TRBV7-8 and J is TRBJ1-1; weak D call: TRBD1 (6 bases). The CDR3 spans 14 residues. Germline lookup yields CDR1 SGHVS and CDR2 FQNEAQ. Between the trimmed V and J ends, which lost 9 bases and 9 bases, there was a span of 23 bases. CDR3 DNA sequence: TGTGCCAGTCATAAGGACGCAGGGGCGGATCAAGCTTTCTTT. Its protein is CASHKDAGADQAFF.